There are a few counts of the clone carrying this T cell receptor beta chain. No antigen is known for it. This sample was taken from a study of T cell repertoires in cytomegalovirus infection. General observations from the study: What dominated the ex vivo response were HLA-C-restricted CMV-specific TCR beta clonotypes.

The CDR3 totals 13 residues. The V end lost 1 base, the J end lost 6 bases, and 8 bases lay between the germline ends. In germline, CDR1 is SGHNT, CDR2 YYREEE (reference sequence). TCRdb re-derived calls from the reads in MiXCR, one entry per CDR3 protein. The sample shows around 300,000 distinct CDR3 sequences, about 20% of them seen only once. The J gene is TRBJ2-1, the V gene TRBV5-4, with D unresolved. The TCR comes from a human donor in good health (CMV status not recorded). Some clones in this sample may be carry-over from other donors' samples. Sequencing used cultured PBMCs, obtained from culture after CMV antigen stimulation. The CDR3 is CASSLPIGNEQFF. CDR3 coding DNA: TGTGCCAGCAGCTTGCCGATTGGCAATGAGCAGTTCTTC.